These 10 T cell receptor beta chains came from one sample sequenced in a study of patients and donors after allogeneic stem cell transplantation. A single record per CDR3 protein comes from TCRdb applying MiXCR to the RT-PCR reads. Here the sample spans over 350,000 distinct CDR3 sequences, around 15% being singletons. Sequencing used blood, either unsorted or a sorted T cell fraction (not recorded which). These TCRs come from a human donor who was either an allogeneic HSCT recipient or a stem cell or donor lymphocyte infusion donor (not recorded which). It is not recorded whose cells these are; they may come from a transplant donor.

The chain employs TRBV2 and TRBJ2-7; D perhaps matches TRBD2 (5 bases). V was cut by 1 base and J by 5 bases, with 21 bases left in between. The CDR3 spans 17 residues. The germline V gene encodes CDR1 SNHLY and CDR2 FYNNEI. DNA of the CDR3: TGTGCCAGCAGTGAAGTCGCTCTACTAGGTTTGTGGAACGAGCAGTACTTC. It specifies CASSEVALLGLWNEQYF.

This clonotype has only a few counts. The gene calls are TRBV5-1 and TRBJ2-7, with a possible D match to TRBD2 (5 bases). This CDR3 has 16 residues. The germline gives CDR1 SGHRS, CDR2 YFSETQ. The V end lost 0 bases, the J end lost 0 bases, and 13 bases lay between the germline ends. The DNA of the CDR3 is TGCGCCAGCAGCTTGGCCTATGACTATCTCTCCTACGAGCAGTACTTC. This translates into CASSLAYDYLSYEQYF. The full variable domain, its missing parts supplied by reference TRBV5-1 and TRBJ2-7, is KAGVTQTPRYLIKTRGQQVTLSCSPISGHRSVSWYQQTPGQGLQFLFEYFSETQRNKGNFPGRFSGRQFSNSRSEMNVSTLELGDSALYLCASSLAYDYLSYEQYFGPGTRLTVT.

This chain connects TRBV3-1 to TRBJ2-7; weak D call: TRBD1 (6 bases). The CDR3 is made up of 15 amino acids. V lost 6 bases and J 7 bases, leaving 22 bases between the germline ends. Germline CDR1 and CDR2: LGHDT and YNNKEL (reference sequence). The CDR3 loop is CASRQTKSPGEEQYF. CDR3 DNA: TGTGCCAGCAGGCAGACTAAGTCGCCAGGGGAAGAGCAGTACTTC.

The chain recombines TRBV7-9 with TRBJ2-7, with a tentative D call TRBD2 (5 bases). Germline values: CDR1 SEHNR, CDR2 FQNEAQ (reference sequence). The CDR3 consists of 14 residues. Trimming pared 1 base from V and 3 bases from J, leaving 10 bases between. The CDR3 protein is CASSLDASRYEQYF. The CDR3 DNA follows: TGTGCCAGCAGCTTAGACGCTAGCCGCTACGAGCAGTACTTC.

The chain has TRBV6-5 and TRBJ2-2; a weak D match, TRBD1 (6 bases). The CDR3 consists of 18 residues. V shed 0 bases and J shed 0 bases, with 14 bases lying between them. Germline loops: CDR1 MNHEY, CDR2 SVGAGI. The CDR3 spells CASSYSPGQIPNTGELFF. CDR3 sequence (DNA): TGTGCCAGCAGTTACTCCCCGGGACAAATCCCGAACACCGGGGAGCTGTTTTTT.

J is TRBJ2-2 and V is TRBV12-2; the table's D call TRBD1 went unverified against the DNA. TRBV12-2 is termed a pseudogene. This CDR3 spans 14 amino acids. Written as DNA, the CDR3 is TGTGCAAGTCGCTGCTCGACAGCCACCGGGGAGCTGTTTTTT. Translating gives CASRCSTATGELFF.

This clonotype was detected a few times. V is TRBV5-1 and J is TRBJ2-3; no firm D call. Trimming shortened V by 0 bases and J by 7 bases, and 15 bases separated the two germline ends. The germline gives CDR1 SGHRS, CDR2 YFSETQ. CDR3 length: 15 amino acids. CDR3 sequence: CASSLESTPRYTQYF. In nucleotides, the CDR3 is TGCGCCAGCAGCTTGGAATCTACGCCGCGGTATACGCAGTATTTT.

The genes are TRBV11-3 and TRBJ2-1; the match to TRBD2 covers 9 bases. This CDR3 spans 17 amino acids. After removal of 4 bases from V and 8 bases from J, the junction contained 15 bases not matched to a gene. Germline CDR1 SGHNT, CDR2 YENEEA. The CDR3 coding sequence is TGTGCCAGCAGCTCCACGGGAGGGGCGGGAGGGCCGGATGAGCAGTTCTTC. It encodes CASSSTGGAGGPDEQFF.

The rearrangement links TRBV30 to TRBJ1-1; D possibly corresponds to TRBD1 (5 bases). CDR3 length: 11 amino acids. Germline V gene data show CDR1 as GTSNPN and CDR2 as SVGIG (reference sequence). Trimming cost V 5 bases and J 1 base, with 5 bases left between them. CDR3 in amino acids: CAWGANTEAFF. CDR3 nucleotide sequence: TGTGCCTGGGGGGCGAACACTGAAGCTTTCTTT.

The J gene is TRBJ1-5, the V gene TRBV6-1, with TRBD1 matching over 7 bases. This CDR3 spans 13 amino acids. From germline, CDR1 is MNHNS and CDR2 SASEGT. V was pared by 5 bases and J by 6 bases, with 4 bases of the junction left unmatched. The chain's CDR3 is CASSRTGVQPQHF. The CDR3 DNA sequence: TGTGCCAGCAGTCGCACAGGGGTTCAGCCCCAGCATTTT.